Below, 24 T cell receptor beta chains from the same sample are listed, as sequenced in a study of T cell responses to AZD1222 COVID-19 vaccine. The repertoire was sequenced with immunoSEQ multiplex PCR; TCRdb's copy has only in-frame clones and lacks some. The sample has about 120,000 clones, approximately 90% seen once. The sample was peripheral blood, taken on day 0 of AZD1222 vaccination. The receptors were sampled from an adult in good health.

The rearrangement links TRBV7-3 to TRBJ1-4; D is perhaps TRBD1 (6 bases). Between the trimmed V and J ends, which lost 4 bases and 3 bases, there was a span of 12 bases. This CDR3 has 15 residues. Germline V gene data show CDR1 as SGHTA and CDR2 as FQGTGA. In DNA form, the CDR3 reads TGTGCCAGCAGCTCTACCCGACAGGCTAATGAAAAACTGTTTTTT. Translation gives CASSSTRQANEKLFF.

The chain is built from TRBV19 and TRBJ2-7; D unresolved. Germline V lookup: CDR1 LNHDA, CDR2 SQIVND (reference sequence). CDR3 length: 14 residues. V was clipped by 3 bases and J by 0 bases, with 9 bases between them. The CDR3 reads CASSMSGSSYEQYF. The CDR3 DNA follows: TGTGCCAGTAGTATGTCCGGCAGCTCCTACGAGCAGTACTTC.

The chain has TRBV4-1 and TRBJ2-7, with D perhaps TRBD1 (5 bases). The CDR3 is made up of 14 amino acids. In germline, CDR1 is MGHRA, CDR2 YSYEKL. Deletions cut 1 base from V and 3 bases from J, with 10 bases between. CDR3 nucleotide sequence: TGCGCCAGCAGCCAAGTGAAAGGGGACTACGAGCAGTACTTC. Translating gives CASSQVKGDYEQYF.

The gene calls are TRBV7-3 and TRBJ2-2; no clear D. In germline, CDR1 is SGHTA, CDR2 FQGTGA. The CDR3 extends over 12 amino acids. V was cut by 5 bases and J by 6 bases, with 7 bases left in between. The CDR3 nucleotides read TGTGCCAGCAGCCCCATCTCCGGGGAGCTGTTTTTT. Encoded protein: CASSPISGELFF.

V is TRBV6-5 and J is TRBJ1-5, with D uncertain. This CDR3 spans 13 amino acids. The V gene lost 8 bases and the J gene lost 5 bases, with 13 bases spanning the gap. Per germline, CDR1 MNHEY and CDR2 SVGAGI. In nucleotides, the CDR3 is TGTGCCAGCGGGTCAGACTGGGATCAGCCCCAGCATTTT. Amino acid sequence: CASGSDWDQPQHF.

This clone was recorded only once. V usage is TRBV6-2 or TRBV6-3 and J usage is TRBJ2-1, with 10 bases fitting TRBD2. Unmatched junction bases numbered 12, after V lost 1 base and J lost 0 bases. Per germline, CDR1 MNHEY and CDR2 SVGEGT. The CDR3 totals 20 residues. The CDR3 sequence is CASSYFPIAGGLSSYNEQFF. The CDR3 bases are TGTGCCAGCAGTTACTTCCCAATAGCGGGGGGCCTTAGCTCCTACAATGAGCAGTTCTTC.

This chain connects TRBV6-1 to TRBJ2-1; a weak D match, TRBD2 (5 bases). CDR1 MNHNS and CDR2 SASEGT come from the germline V gene. CDR3 length equals 16 residues. V lost 4 bases, J lost 4 bases, and 17 bases lay in between. CDR3 amino acids: CASSALRVPFYNEQFF. DNA for the CDR3: TGTGCCAGCAGTGCCTTGAGGGTCCCCTTTTACAATGAGCAGTTCTTC.

The chain combines TRBV15 with TRBJ1-1; unclear D gene. The germline CDR1 and CDR2 sequences are LNHNV and YYDKDF (reference sequence). Trimming removed 0 bases at V and 8 bases at J, with 7 bases between. This CDR3 has 12 amino acids. CDR3 DNA sequence: TGTGCCACCAGCAGAGATCAGGAGGAAGCTTTCTTT. The encoded protein is CATSRDQEEAFF.

This clone was recorded only once. V is TRBV29-1 and J is TRBJ1-6, with D tentatively TRBD1 (5 bases). V shed 3 bases and J shed 4 bases, with 13 bases lying between them. The CDR3 totals 15 residues. In germline, CDR1 is SQVTM, CDR2 ANQGSEA. CDR3 amino acids: CSVDHRRKYNSPLHF. CDR3 nucleotide sequence: TGCAGCGTTGACCACAGGAGAAAATATAATTCACCCCTCCACTTT.

V and J are TRBV6-6 and TRBJ2-7; tentatively, D is TRBD2 (6 bases). The CDR3 contains 13 residues. Germline lookup yields CDR1 MNHNY and CDR2 SVGAGI (reference sequence). V was clipped by 5 bases and J by 5 bases, with 13 bases between them. CDR3 protein: CASSPPGLDEQYF. The CDR3 nucleotides read TGTGCCAGCAGTCCCCCGGGACTGGACGAGCAGTACTTC.

This chain joins TRBV7-3 and TRBJ1-1, with D perhaps matching TRBD1 (5 bases). The CDR3 runs to 16 residues. Germline assignment: CDR1 SGHTA and CDR2 FQGTGA. V shed 5 bases and J shed 0 bases, with 16 bases lying between them. The CDR3 DNA reads TGTGCCAGCAGCCCTCGGGGGGGAAGAGTGAACACTGAAGCTTTCTTT. Its translation is CASSPRGGRVNTEAFF.

V gene TRBV11-3 combines with J gene TRBJ2-5; perhaps TRBD2 as D (5 bases). This CDR3 spans 14 amino acids. The V gene's germline CDR1 is SGHNT and CDR2 YENEEA. Trimming removed 4 bases from V and 1 base from J, with 10 bases in between. The CDR3 DNA reads TGTGCCAGCAGCTCCCGACGGGGCCAAGAGACCCAGTACTTC. The encoded protein is CASSSRRGQETQYF.

The CDR3 sequence is CASSGMVGERNGYTF. CDR3 coding DNA: TGTGCCAGCAGCGGTATGGTAGGGGAAAGAAATGGCTACACCTTC. The chain is built from TRBV9 and TRBJ1-2; D perhaps matches TRBD1 (5 bases). CDR3 size: 15 residues. Trimming took off 3 bases at V and 6 bases at J, with 18 bases between the two ends. In germline, CDR1 is SGDLS, CDR2 YYNGEE.

J is TRBJ2-7 and V is TRBV24-1, with D perhaps matching TRBD2 (7 bases). Trimming took 6 bases from V and 3 from J, leaving 14 bases between them. The CDR3 has 14 residues. Germline CDR1 and CDR2: KGHDR and SFDVKD. Here the CDR3 DNA reads TGTGCCACCAGTAGGGGGGGACAAAACTACGAGCAGTACTTC. This codes for CATSRGGQNYEQYF.

This clone was observed a single time. The chain combines TRBV5-4 with TRBJ1-1; a weak D match, TRBD1 (6 bases). V was shortened by 0 bases and J by 1 base, with 10 bases between the two germline ends. CDR1 SGHNT and CDR2 YYREEE come from the germline V gene (reference sequence). The CDR3 has 15 residues. The CDR3 sequence: CASSLVFRGNTEAFF. DNA of the CDR3: TGTGCCAGCAGCTTGGTTTTCAGGGGGAACACTGAAGCTTTCTTT.

This chain links TRBV27 with TRBJ1-6, with D tentatively TRBD1 (5 bases). The CDR3 consists of 17 residues. Germline V lookup: CDR1 MNHEY, CDR2 SMNVEV (reference sequence). V lost 2 bases, J lost 6 bases, and 17 bases lay in between. The CDR3 coding sequence is TGTGCCAGCAGTTTAGGTCGGGGGGTTGTACTTAATTCACCCCTCCACTTT. Amino acids: CASSLGRGVVLNSPLHF.

CDR3 in DNA: TGTGCCAGCAGCCAACTGGGAGATACGCAGTATTTT. Amino acids: CASSQLGDTQYF. This chain uses TRBV4-2 with TRBJ2-3; D not certain. V lost 2 bases and J lost 5, with 5 bases in between. The germline gives CDR1 LGHNA, CDR2 YNFKEQ. The length of the CDR3 is 12 residues.

The rearrangement joins TRBV12-5 to TRBJ1-3; the match to TRBD1 covers 7 bases. There are 16 residues in the CDR3. The germline CDR1 and CDR2 sequences are LGHNT and FRNRAP. Trimming took 6 bases from V and 2 from J; bases not matched to a gene: 10. The CDR3 DNA reads TGTGCTAGTGGCATACAGGGGAAAGGGGCTGGAAACACCATATATTTT. Protein: CASGIQGKGAGNTIYF.

V and J are TRBV30 and TRBJ2-2, with 9 bases fitting TRBD1. V lost 3 bases and J lost 6; bases outside the gene matches: 8. CDR1 is GTSNPN, CDR2 SVGIG, per germline (reference sequence). There are 15 residues in the CDR3. The DNA of the CDR3 is TGTGCCTGGAGGGGCAAGGGACAGGGCCCCGGGGAGCTGTTTTTT. Amino acids: CAWRGKGQGPGELFF.

The V gene is TRBV28, the J gene TRBJ1-5; D is ambiguous. CDR3 length: 15 residues. Trimming took off 6 bases at V and 2 bases at J, with 14 bases between the two ends. Germline V gene sequence: CDR1 MDHEN, CDR2 SYDVKM. The CDR3 here is CASSPGRARNQPQHF. In DNA, the CDR3 is TGTGCCAGCAGCCCCGGGCGTGCGCGCAATCAGCCCCAGCATTTT.

A few counts support this clone. This chain links TRBV4-1 with TRBJ2-7; 10 nucleotides match TRBD2. The CDR3 runs to 17 residues. The V gene end was trimmed by 0 bases and the J gene end by 6 bases; junction bases not matched to a gene: 11. Germline V gives CDR1 MGHRA, CDR2 YSYEKL. CDR3 sequence reads: CASSQDYLAGVGSEQYF. For the CDR3, the DNA is TGCGCCAGCAGCCAAGATTATCTAGCGGGGGTCGGGAGCGAGCAGTACTTC.

The CDR3 sequence is CASSWRNLAGELFF. The CDR3 nucleotides read TGCGCCAGCAGCTGGCGCAACCTCGCCGGGGAGCTGTTTTTT. The chain links TRBV5-1 to TRBJ2-2; D is unresolved. Germline CDR1 and CDR2: SGHRS and YFSETQ. This CDR3 has 14 amino acids. Trimming removed 3 bases from V and 6 bases from J, with 12 bases in between.

The V and J genes are TRBV25-1 and TRBJ2-7, with 10 nucleotides matching TRBD1. Germline lookup yields CDR1 MGHDK and CDR2 SYGVNS. The CDR3 consists of 18 residues. Losses at the gene ends were 5 bases for V and 5 bases for J; bases not matched to a gene: 18. In DNA, the CDR3 is TGTGCCAGCAGTCCCCTATACCCCCGGGACAGGGGCGGGCACGAGCAGTACTTC. Translated, it gives CASSPLYPRDRGGHEQYF.

Notes on this clone: One junction end does not reproduce the germline sequence, and a read error may be involved. The CDR3 DNA follows: TGTGTCAGCAGCCAAGCTACAACGTACCAAGAGACCCAGTACTTC. It codes for CVSSQATTYQETQYF. The V gene is TRBV14, the J gene TRBJ2-5; D remains unclear. The length of the CDR3 is 15 residues. Germline V gives CDR1 SGHDN, CDR2 FVKESK.